This T cell receptor (beta chain) is drawn from a study of cytomegalovirus exposure and HLA in healthy donors (dated by TCRdb to between 2016 and 2019). Broadly, across the study: An earlier analysis of some 500 of the donors reported approximately 300 Gb of sequence data and 100 million to 130 million unique TCR beta sequences from about 179 million T cells. An early release covering around 630 HLA-typed donors comprised 300 to 350 gigabases of sequencing data and 65 million to 100 million unique TCR sequences. Among the roughly 400 genotyped donors, 81% belonged to the genetic ancestry cluster associated with self-reported Caucasian donors. The aim of the study was to test whether cataloging public T cell receptors could identify signatures of past pathogen exposure. The study used immunosequencing to profile the T cell repertoires of several hundred subjects and linked those repertoires to cytomegalovirus serostatus. Besides the first cohort of more than 650 subjects, a separate validation cohort made up of roughly 120 different subjects was used. To predict cytomegalovirus infection status, the study combined high-throughput TCR immunosequencing, statistical association of individual TCRs with disease status, and machine learning. A later analysis re-examined previously published TCR beta repertoires from more than 650 donors and added high-resolution HLA genotyping to investigate patterns of TCR occurrence. Rather than using new phenotypic data, the later analysis identified candidate immune exposures from TCR beta sequences and from how often those sequences occurred across donors. To decide whether each TCR beta V gene segment behaved as functional or pseudogenic, an earlier analysis of some 600 of the donors relied on high-throughput TCR beta sequencing. Donor age, sex, ethnicity and CMV serostatus were collected together with the repertoire data. In a later genetic analysis, genome-wide SNP genotypes for about 60% of the 666 donors were used, and that subset was treated as a discovery cohort. All discovery cohort repertoires had been generated on a single sequencing platform. HLA typing covered class I and class II loci at four-digit resolution. Typing coverage differed by locus: A, B, C, DRB1 and DQB1 were typed in roughly 620-630 donors, DQA1 in 522, DPA1 in 606, and DPB1 in 400 to 490. Four or five DR-DQ haplotypes were handled as single units for association and clustering because linkage in the cohort was strong. Among about 410 genotyped donors of the cohort, an average of around 240,000 unique TCR beta nucleotide sequences was sequenced per donor, of which approximately 19% were non-productive.

The cohort comprised under 700 healthy bone marrow donors. All cohort members were sampled while nominally healthy, although unrecorded immune exposures were likely present. The donor was CMV seropositive and was included in the group of 250 to 300 seropositive cohort members. Each donor provided a peripheral blood sample, and peripheral blood mononuclear cells were used for TCR beta sequencing. Genomic DNA was extracted from the blood cell samples with the Qiagen DNeasy Blood Extraction Kit. Overall results and qualifications from the work: Most CMV-associated TCR beta chains appeared to be HLA-restricted in a later analysis, and the HLA associations seemed to be driven largely by CMV exposure. Strong co-occurrence of HLA alleles, especially DR and DQ, made assigning TCR associations to individual alleles difficult. In a later analysis, HLA-associated TCR beta chains were found to be more clonally expanded and to have lower generation probabilities than equally common non-associated chains. Immune exposure information for the cohort was limited to CMV serostatus. Because counts were too low, roughly 16 rarely observed V segments, including chromosome 9 orphons, were left out of the earlier analysis of roughly 600 of the donors. Some IMGT-functional V segments, including TRBV6-2 and TRBV6-3, could not be distinguished by the 87-base-pair reads and were therefore excluded. An association between a missense DCLRE1C variant and V-gene and J-gene trimming of TCR beta chains was found in a later genetic analysis and replicated in an independent cohort. A further reported finding was that TCR beta sequences accurately predicted the HLA-A and HLA-B alleles for most subjects in the first cohort. According to a later analysis, parvovirus B19, influenza, CMV and Epstein-Barr virus appeared linked to several top co-occurrence clusters. Sequencing depth was assumed to be roughly uniform across donors in the presence/absence analyses, though that assumption may not hold. A later analysis found that TCR association rates varied across HLA loci, with DRB1 alleles showing the most associated TCRs and HLA-C alleles the fewest. An earlier analysis of approximately 540 of the donors showed that most TCR beta V segments appeared in productive rearrangements either about 87% or about 30% of the time, which broadly matched IMGT annotations. Most TCR sequences were observed very rarely across donors, whereas some public TCRs were present in many individuals. Because some donors lacked HLA typing at each locus, the association tests relied only on the typed subset. This cohort had only TCR beta chains sequenced, and the lack of alpha or paired-chain data limited which features could be detected. In the study, 150 to 200 TCR beta chains were listed as associated with cytomegalovirus. Linkage disequilibrium might explain the correlated functional status among segregating V segments, but an unknown experimental factor could not be excluded. A cluster of highly shared sequence variants was judged likely to represent a technical artifact of the sequencing pipeline. At a false discovery rate of 0.05, a later analysis linked approximately 18,000 TCR beta sequences to specific HLA alleles. It was suggested by the authors that the approach could potentially be generalized to other disease states and immunological phenotypes. The classifier was reported to diagnose cytomegalovirus status with high specificity and sensitivity in both the original cohort and the validation cohort. According to a later genetic analysis, donors in an Asian-associated ancestry cluster had fewer N-insertions in productive TCRs than the approximately 630-donor mean. In vitro tests confirmed that a few of the cytomegalovirus-associated TCR beta chains recognize cytomegalovirus antigens.

As for this clone: The antigen it recognizes is unknown. One base away there is no much larger clone; base qualities are not given.

To prepare the library, the immunoSEQ multiplex PCR assay was applied. For the multiplex PCR, a mixture combining 60 forward primers for TCR Vbeta segments and 13 reverse primers for TCR Jbeta segments was used. The CDR3 region of rearranged TCR beta genes was amplified from genomic DNA with a multiplex PCR assay. The amplified TCR beta libraries were sequenced on the Illumina HiSeq System as 87-base-pair reads. In the paper's pipeline: Across the 670 or so repertoires, a later analysis counted roughly 84 million unique TCR beta chains, some 11 million of which were shared by at least two donors. Raw reads were error-corrected and collapsed into unique sequences with a nearest-neighbor algorithm that merged closely related sequences to remove PCR and sequencing errors. V, D and J gene segments were assigned by aligning CDR3 sequences to IMGT reference sequences. For a sequence to be retained, a match of at least six nucleotides to both a V gene segment and a J gene segment was required. Rearrangements were classified as productive when the CDR3 lacked stop codons and remained in frame with V and J, and all other rearrangements were classified as non-productive. CDR3 was defined by IMGT convention, running from the second conserved V-encoded cysteine to the conserved J-encoded phenylalanine. In an earlier analysis of more than 550 of the donors, sequences lacking an unambiguous match to a single V gene segment were excluded. An earlier analysis of a few hundred of the donors classified V segments as functional when productive rearrangements were above 56.7% and as segregating when the standard deviation between donors was above 5%. A statistical classification framework was built for diagnosing cytomegalovirus status from the catalog of TCR beta chain sequences. A later analysis assigned V and J genes by comparing TCR nucleotide sequences with IMGT/GENE-DB human TR gene sequences. The TCRdist pipeline was used in a later analysis to assign CDR3 sequences and most-parsimonious VDJ recombination scenarios. In a later analysis, every TCR beta chain was defined by the combination of its CDR3 amino acid sequence and its V-gene family, and reads without a unique V-gene family were dropped. As a way to deal with suspected cross-contamination and a sequencing artifact, a later analysis dropped more than 500 nucleotide sequences that were highly shared and had low generation probability. For each public chain, a later analysis derived a clonal expansion index from normalized ranks of inferred template counts within each repertoire. In a later analysis, generation probabilities were computed using a VDJ recombination model fitted to out-of-frame rearrangements, and the results were checked against IGoR. Hypergeometric tests were used in a later analysis to score TCR-TCR, TCR-HLA and TCR-CMV co-occurrence, with a repertoire-size bias correction applied to the TCR pairs. To estimate false discovery rates, a later analysis permuted the HLA or CMV assignments 20 times. In a later analysis, co-occurring TCRs were grouped using DBSCAN, with TCRdist sequence similarity added in when clustering inside HLA-allele-positive subsets. Co-occurrence clustering excluded repertoires with fewer than 30,000 or more than 120,000 public chains, plus five with anomalous nucleotide sharing. TCRdb stores this immuneACCESS table with in-frame sequences only. Part of the clones is absent; in the studies checked, under half of the shortfall reflects unresolved V genes, and no reason is known for the rest. The D gene and trimming were derived from the DNA, and the V and J assignments and clone size from that table. The sample table holds more than 75,000 clones, of which 70% to 90% were seen once. Around 5.6% of the sample comes from the top ten.

The CDR3 sequence holds 16 residues, the cysteine and phenylalanine included. The retained sequence is limited to the CDR3, 48 bases, with the frame set at the first base. Trimming removed 10 bases from V and 4 bases from J, leaving 23 bases between the germline ends. The germline V gene yields MDHEN for CDR1 and SYDVKM for CDR2. The TCR comes from a woman between 18 and 30 years old in good health and CMV-seropositive. The rearrangement combines TRBV28 with TRBJ1-5, with no confident D gene call. The sequencing sample was made of PBMCs. The CDR3 in this case is CAIGNRVNTENQPQHF. The DNA sequence is given as TGTGCCATCGGGAATAGGGTTAACACTGAAAATCAGCCCCAGCATTTT.